These 26 T cell receptor beta chains share one sample of origin, sequenced in a study of CD8+CD57+ T cells in acquired aplastic anemia. The template for TCR beta VDJ and CDR3 sequence profiling was genomic DNA. TCRdb reprocessed the reads with MiXCR, giving one entry per CDR3 protein. Among 200,000 to 250,000 distinct CDR3 sequences listed, 50% to 70% were seen once. Those patients picked for sequencing had displayed CD8+CD57+ cell expansion on flow cytometry. The sample comprised sorted CD4+, CD8+, or CD8+CD57+ T cells (not recorded which) from PBMCs. These receptors originate from a human donor with aplastic anemia.

The chain links TRBV2 to TRBJ1-5; D is unresolved. This CDR3 is built from 13 residues. The germline V gene encodes CDR1 SNHLY and CDR2 FYNNEI. The ends were cut back, 4 bases at V and 5 bases at J, with 9 bases in the middle. CDR3 loop: CASSVVEDQPQHF. CDR3 DNA: TGTGCCAGCAGTGTAGTGGAGGATCAGCCCCAGCATTTT.

This clonotype was observed a handful of times. The gene calls are TRBV2 and TRBJ1-6; TRBD1 aligns across 7 bases. CDR3 length equals 13 residues. The V gene's germline CDR1 is SNHLY and CDR2 FYNNEI. CDR3 loop: CATGDRLGSPLHF. The CDR3 nucleotides are TGTGCAACCGGGGACAGACTTGGTTCACCCCTCCACTTT.

V gene TRBV20-1 combines with J gene TRBJ2-3; 9 nucleotides align to TRBD2. Germline values: CDR1 DFQATT, CDR2 SNEGSKA (reference sequence). The CDR3 consists of 14 residues. The V and J ends lost 0 bases and 8 bases, in that order; junction bases with no gene match: 6. The CDR3 sequence is CSARDRIAGATQYF. The CDR3 DNA sequence: TGCAGTGCTAGAGATCGTATAGCGGGAGCTACGCAGTATTTT.

This chain uses TRBV19 with TRBJ1-1; D ambiguous. The CDR3 totals 15 residues. Germline V gene data show CDR1 as LNHDA and CDR2 as SQIVND (reference sequence). V gave up 0 bases and J gave up 6 bases, with 14 bases separating them. The CDR3 protein is CASSIERAARAEAFF. The CDR3 nucleotides read TGTGCCAGTAGTATAGAACGGGCCGCAAGGGCTGAAGCTTTCTTT.

V gene TRBV9 combines with J gene TRBJ1-5; D gene uncertain. V gave up 0 bases and J gave up 5 bases, with 9 bases separating them. CDR1 and CDR2 from the germline V gene are SGDLS and YYNGEE. CDR3 length: 14 residues. Written as DNA, the CDR3 is TGTGCCAGCAGCGTAGGGCAGGAGTATCAGCCCCAGCATTTT. Protein sequence: CASSVGQEYQPQHF.

This clonotype was recorded only once. The chain joins TRBV7-3 to TRBJ2-7; 11 bases agree with TRBD2. The V gene end was trimmed by 6 bases and the J gene end by 2 bases; junction bases not matched to a gene: 6. CDR3 length: 15 residues. Looked up from germline, CDR1 is SGHTA and CDR2 is FQGTGA. For the CDR3, the DNA is TGTGCCAGCAGTGGACTAGCGGGTACCCCCTACGAGCAGTACTTC. Amino acid sequence: CASSGLAGTPYEQYF. Drawing the rest from reference TRBV7-3 and TRBJ2-7, the complete variable domain is GAGVSQTPSNKVTEKGKYVELRCDPISGHTALYWYRQSLGQGPEFLIYFQGTGAADDSGLPNDRFFAVRPEGSVSTLKIQRTERGDSAVYLCASSGLAGTPYEQYFGPGTRLTVT.

This clonotype has just a few counts. The genes are TRBV20-1 and TRBJ1-4; 7 bases are a match to TRBD1. This CDR3 has 14 residues. J lost 8 bases, V lost 5 bases, and 11 bases had no gene match. Germline V gives CDR1 DFQATT, CDR2 SNEGSKA (reference sequence). CDR3 sequence: CSAFRQGVKEKLFF. The CDR3, as DNA: TGCAGTGCTTTTAGACAGGGTGTTAAGGAAAAACTGTTTTTT.

The gene calls are TRBV19 and TRBJ1-6, with D perhaps TRBD1 (6 bases). Trimming left V 6 bases short and J 3 bases short, with 21 bases between. The CDR3 contains 18 residues. CDR1 and CDR2 from the germline V gene are LNHDA and SQIVND (reference sequence). This chain's CDR3 is CASSHGTSLLDYNSPLHF. DNA for the CDR3: TGTGCCAGTAGCCACGGGACATCACTCCTTGACTATAATTCACCCCTCCACTTT.

In its sample, this clonotype was seen a few times. The rearrangement joins TRBV20-1 to TRBJ2-7; the D gene is possibly TRBD2 (5 bases). The CDR3 contains 9 residues. In germline, CDR1 is DFQATT, CDR2 SNEGSKA (reference sequence). CDR3 sequence: CRRVYEQYF. The CDR3 coding sequence is TGCAGGAGGGTCTACGAGCAGTACTTC.

The chain has TRBV25-1 and TRBJ1-6, with D maybe TRBD1 (6 bases). This CDR3 has 15 residues. The germline V gene has CDR1 MGHDK and CDR2 SYGVNS. V lost 7 bases and J 9 bases, leaving 19 bases between the germline ends. The CDR3 region is CASTKDSHPSSPLHF. CDR3 nucleotides: TGTGCCAGCACAAAGGACAGCCACCCTAGTTCACCCCTCCACTTT.

This chain links TRBV10-3 with TRBJ1-1; 7 positions match TRBD1. Germline CDR1 is ENHRY and CDR2 is SYGVKD. CDR3 length equals 16 residues. V lost 7 bases and J lost 3; bases outside the gene matches: 14. The DNA for the CDR3 is TGTGCCATCACCTCAAAGGGCACAGGGGTGGACACTGAAGCTTTCTTT. Its translation is CAITSKGTGVDTEAFF.

Worth noting for this clonotype: At one end the junction does not follow the germline gene, possibly because of a read error. The J gene is TRBJ1-1, the V gene TRBV19; no firm D call. Germline V CDR1 and CDR2: LNHDA, SQIVND (reference sequence). The CDR3 consists of 15 residues. CDR3 DNA: TGTGCCAGTACCATAGATGGGAGCATGAACACTGGAGCTTTCTTT. Its translation: CASTIDGSMNTGAFF.

The genes are TRBV20-1 and TRBJ1-2; 7 bases map to TRBD1. V lost 6 bases, J lost 4 bases, and 2 bases stayed unmatched. Looked up from germline, CDR1 is DFQATT and CDR2 is SNEGSKA (reference sequence). The CDR3 extends over 11 amino acids. The CDR3, as DNA: TGCAGTGCCGGGACAGCCTATGGCTACACCTTC. It codes for CSAGTAYGYTF.

This rearrangement joins TRBV10-3 to TRBJ1-5; D not resolved. Germline assignment: CDR1 ENHRY and CDR2 SYGVKD. V was clipped by 4 bases and J by 4 bases, with 14 bases between them. There are 15 residues in the CDR3. Here the CDR3 reads CAISGLSPPNQPQHF. For the CDR3, the DNA is TGTGCCATCAGTGGACTTTCCCCCCCAAATCAGCCCCAGCATTTT.

The gene calls are TRBV15 and TRBJ1-1; possibly TRBD1 for D (5 bases). The CDR3 sequence is 13 residues long. Trimming removed 1 base from V and 4 bases from J, with 7 bases in between. CDR1 and CDR2 (germline): LNHNV, YYDKDF (reference sequence). CDR3 protein: CATSRAGGTEAFF. CDR3 bases: TGTGCCACCAGCAGAGCGGGGGGCACTGAAGCTTTCTTT.

The chain's CDR3 is CASTTIFGRSGANVLTF. The CDR3 nucleotides read TGTGCCAGCACCACGATCTTTGGCCGCTCTGGGGCCAACGTCCTGACTTTC. The rearrangement links TRBV6-1 to TRBJ2-6; the D is unclear. With 7 bases removed from V and 0 bases from J, the gap between germline ends came to 16 bases. The CDR3 extends over 17 amino acids. Germline V CDR1 and CDR2: MNHNS, SASEGT.

This clonotype has a count of ten or more. For the CDR3, the DNA is TGCGCCAGCAGCCAAGATTTTGCAGGATCAGGGGCCTATAATTCACCCCTCCACTTT. Its translation: CASSQDFAGSGAYNSPLHF. This chain joins TRBV4-1 and TRBJ1-6; the D gene is possibly TRBD1 (6 bases). This CDR3 contains 19 residues. Deletions cut 0 bases from V and 2 bases from J, with 17 bases between. The V gene's germline CDR1 is MGHRA and CDR2 YSYEKL.

The J gene is TRBJ1-1, the V gene TRBV7-4; tentatively, D is TRBD1 (6 bases). Deletions cut 5 bases from V and 1 base from J, with 11 bases between. The germline gives CDR1 SGHVT, CDR2 SQSDAQ. The CDR3 has 14 residues. The CDR3 reads CASSLRTENTEAFF. For the CDR3, the DNA is TGTGCCAGCAGCCTGCGGACAGAGAACACTGAAGCTTTCTTT.

The chain is built from TRBV15 and TRBJ2-7; 9 bases agree with TRBD2. Germline values: CDR1 LNHNV, CDR2 YYDKDF (reference sequence). The junction had 9 bases not matched to a gene; V was cut back by 3 bases and J by 6 bases. The CDR3 consists of 15 residues. CDR3 bases: TGTGCCACCAGCAGCGATCCGGGACTAGCCTCCGAGCAGTACTTC. Its protein product is CATSSDPGLASEQYF.

The chain recombines TRBV20-1 with TRBJ2-5; D is perhaps TRBD2 (6 bases). Trimming removed 6 bases at V and 1 base at J, with 12 bases between. The CDR3 extends over 13 amino acids. Germline values: CDR1 DFQATT, CDR2 SNEGSKA (reference sequence). In DNA, the CDR3 is TGCAGTGCCTGGGGGGACCGCCAAGAGACCCAGTACTTC. Amino acid sequence: CSAWGDRQETQYF.

This clonotype was detected only once. This chain joins TRBV19 and TRBJ2-5; D remains ambiguous. Germline V gene lookup returns CDR1 LNHDA and CDR2 SQIVND (reference sequence). The CDR3 totals 13 residues. With 10 bases removed from V and 1 base from J, the gap between germline ends came to 13 bases. CDR3 in DNA: TGTGCCACCTCCCCGCGGACCCAAGAGACCCAGTACTTC. It encodes CATSPRTQETQYF.

This chain joins TRBV5-4 and TRBJ2-2; D gene unclear. Germline CDR1 reads SGHNT; CDR2 reads YYREEE (reference sequence). This CDR3 has 15 residues. Trimming stripped 1 base from V and 4 bases from J, with 11 bases between. CDR3 nucleotide sequence: TGTGCCAGCAGCTTGCGTACTACCGTCACCGGGGAGCTGTTTTTT. Amino acids: CASSLRTTVTGELFF.

This clonotype was seen many times. The chain carries TRBV9 and TRBJ2-5, with a weak D call TRBD1 (6 bases). V gave up 4 bases and J gave up 5 bases, with 12 bases separating them. The CDR3 is 13 amino acids. CDR1 and CDR2 (germline): SGDLS, YYNGEE. In DNA, the CDR3 is TGTGCCAGCAGCAAGACAGGTGATGAGACCCAGTACTTC. As protein: CASSKTGDETQYF.

Notes on this clonotype: One end of the junction varies from germline; a read error may be responsible. The CDR3 reads CASSLGPSSNEQYF. In DNA form, the CDR3 reads TGCGCCAGCAGCTTAGGTCCCTCCTCCAACGAGCAGTACTTC. The J gene is TRBJ2-7, the V gene TRBV5-1; D ambiguous. This CDR3 has 14 amino acids. The V gene's germline CDR1 is SGHRS and CDR2 YFSETQ.

In this sample, this clonotype turned up many times. The chain links TRBV19 to TRBJ1-5; no definite D call. V shed 7 bases and J shed 7 bases, with 14 bases lying between them. Germline V gene lookup returns CDR1 LNHDA and CDR2 SQIVND (reference sequence). The CDR3 covers 13 residues. In DNA form, the CDR3 reads TGTGCCAGTAAGCCGGGAGGTAACCAGCCCCAGCATTTT. The encoded protein is CASKPGGNQPQHF.

The rearrangement joins TRBV10-2 to TRBJ2-1; D gene ambiguous. The CDR3 loop spans 16 amino acids. Looked up from germline, CDR1 is WSHSY and CDR2 is SAAADI. V lost 6 bases, J lost 8 bases, and 23 bases lay in between. CDR3 DNA sequence: TGCGCCAGCAGGCCTCAAAGGGTAACGGTATCGGATGAGCAGTTCTTC. Its translation: CASRPQRVTVSDEQFF.